What follows are 23 T cell receptor beta chains derived from one specimen sequenced in a study of blood T cell repertoires in COVID-19. Only in-frame clones appear in the TCRdb table, and some are missing; sequencing was by immunoSEQ multiplex PCR. The sample shows about 240,000 clones, about 83% of them seen only once. Specimen: peripheral blood. These receptors came from a man aged 30-40 years who had recovered from COVID-19.

V and J are TRBV27 and TRBJ2-2; D uncertain. CDR1 is MNHEY, CDR2 SMNVEV, per germline (reference sequence). The V end lost 6 bases, the J end lost 5 bases, and 7 bases lay between the germline ends. The CDR3 sequence is 12 residues long. The DNA for the CDR3 is TGTGCCAGCAGATACAGTACCGGGGAGCTGTTTTTT. Its protein product is CASRYSTGELFF.

This clone has just one count. The chain joins TRBV11-1 to TRBJ2-5; 9 bases match TRBD2. The CDR3 loop spans 14 amino acids. J gave up 4 bases and V 7 bases, and 7 bases lay outside the gene matches. In germline, CDR1 is SGHAT, CDR2 FQDESV (reference sequence). The CDR3: CASKWRGGSETQYF. The CDR3 nucleotides read TGTGCCAGCAAGTGGCGGGGGGGCTCAGAGACCCAGTACTTC.

The rearrangement links TRBV4-2 to TRBJ2-2; 12 bases align to TRBD1. Germline-derived CDR1 and CDR2 are LGHNA and YNFKEQ. The CDR3 runs to 18 residues. The junction had 10 bases not matched to a gene; V was cut back by 3 bases and J by 5 bases. The CDR3 coding sequence is TGTGCCAGCAGCCAGCTAACGGGACAGGGGGCGCTTACCGGGGAGCTGTTTTTT. Translated: CASSQLTGQGALTGELFF.

The chain recombines TRBV5-4 with TRBJ1-1; TRBD1 aligns across 9 bases. V trimming: 4 bases; J trimming: 1 base; junction bases outside the gene matches: 5. The CDR3 is made up of 15 amino acids. Germline CDR1 SGHNT, CDR2 YYREEE (reference sequence). DNA for the CDR3: TGTGCCAGCAGCCCCGGGGACAGGGAGAACACTGAAGCTTTCTTT. This codes for CASSPGDRENTEAFF.

This chain links TRBV7-9 with TRBJ1-4; weak D call: TRBD1 (6 bases). The germline V and J ends were trimmed by 4 bases and 8 bases, with 11 bases remaining between them. The CDR3 has 13 residues. Germline lookup yields CDR1 SEHNR and CDR2 FQNEAQ (reference sequence). CDR3 residues: CASSSEGGEKLFF. In nucleotides, the CDR3 is TGTGCCAGCAGCTCCGAGGGGGGGGAAAAACTGTTTTTT.

The chain uses TRBV7-9 and TRBJ2-2; TRBD2 aligns across 12 bases. Germline assignment: CDR1 SEHNR and CDR2 FQNEAQ (reference sequence). CDR3 size: 16 residues. V lost 8 bases and J lost 1; bases outside the gene matches: 5. This CDR3 is CASETSGGRNTGELFF. CDR3 DNA: TGTGCCAGCGAGACTAGCGGGGGCCGGAACACCGGGGAGCTGTTTTTT.

V is TRBV5-4 and J is TRBJ2-3, with 8 positions matching TRBD1. The CDR3 extends over 14 amino acids. Germline V gene lookup returns CDR1 SGHNT and CDR2 YYREEE (reference sequence). After removal of 0 bases from V and 3 bases from J, the junction contained 0 bases not matched to a gene. The CDR3 bases are TGTGCCAGCAGCTTGGGGACAGGGACAGATACGCAGTATTTT. Translation: CASSLGTGTDTQYF. Full variable domain (missing parts from reference TRBV5-4 and TRBJ2-3): ETGVTQSPTHLIKTRGQQVTLRCSSQSGHNTVSWYQQALGQGPQFIFQYYREEENGRGNFPPRFSGLQFPNYSSELNVNALELDDSALYLCASSLGTGTDTQYFGPGTRLTVL.

The rearrangement joins TRBV4-2 to TRBJ1-3; 7 bases are a match to TRBD1. The CDR3 sequence is 17 residues long. The germline V gene has CDR1 LGHNA and CDR2 YNFKEQ. Losses at the gene ends were 1 base for V and 0 bases for J; bases not matched to a gene: 6. The CDR3 protein is CASSQVGTVSSGNTIYF. The CDR3 DNA reads as TGTGCCAGCAGCCAAGTAGGGACAGTGAGCTCTGGAAACACCATATATTTT.

The table lists this clone with many counts. The V gene is TRBV5-1, the J gene TRBJ2-2; TRBD2 agrees at 13 bases. The CDR3 sequence is 16 residues long. V was pared by 4 bases and J by 6 bases, with 6 bases of the junction left unmatched. The V gene's germline CDR1 is SGHRS and CDR2 YFSETQ. The CDR3 loop reads CASSPGLAGDAGELFF. The CDR3 DNA sequence: TGCGCCAGCAGCCCTGGACTAGCGGGGGATGCCGGGGAGCTGTTTTTT.

The chain is built from TRBV6-6 and TRBJ1-6; possible D gene TRBD1, 6 bases. Germline V lookup: CDR1 MNHNY, CDR2 SVGAGI (reference sequence). The CDR3 contains 16 residues. V gave up 2 bases and J gave up 5 bases, with 13 bases separating them. For the CDR3, the DNA is TGTGCCAGCAGTTACGAGACAGGATTAAATAATTCACCCCTCCACTTT. It specifies CASSYETGLNNSPLHF.

V is TRBV6-5 and J is TRBJ2-2; a weak D match, TRBD1 (6 bases). The germline V gene has CDR1 MNHEY and CDR2 SVGAGI. V dropped 6 bases and J dropped 0 bases, with 11 bases sitting between them. The CDR3 extends over 15 amino acids. CDR3 nucleotide sequence: TGTGCCAGCAGAGCACAGGGAGCGAACACCGGGGAGCTGTTTTTT. It is translated as CASRAQGANTGELFF.

The gene calls are TRBV4-1 and TRBJ2-7; 7 nucleotides match TRBD1. CDR1 is MGHRA and CDR2 is YSYEKL in the germline V gene. J gave up 4 bases and V 0 bases, and 6 bases lay outside the gene matches. The CDR3 extends over 15 amino acids. The CDR3 is CASSQESGGGYEQYF. CDR3 nucleotides: TGCGCCAGCAGCCAAGAATCAGGGGGTGGTTACGAGCAGTACTTC.

The V gene is TRBV29-1, the J gene TRBJ1-1; D is unclear. Between the trimmed V and J ends, which lost 3 bases and 0 bases, there was a span of 11 bases. Germline CDR1 SQVTM, CDR2 ANQGSEA. The CDR3 length is 14 residues. Here the CDR3 reads CSVEWAPMNTEAFF. CDR3 nucleotides: TGCAGCGTTGAGTGGGCGCCGATGAACACTGAAGCTTTCTTT.

This chain connects TRBV12-3 or TRBV12-4 to TRBJ1-1; no reliable D call. Trimming pared 6 bases from V and 4 bases from J, leaving 9 bases between. CDR3 length: 12 residues. CDR3 sequence reads: CASSRGGTEAFF. As DNA, the CDR3 is TGTGCCAGCAGCCGCGGAGGCACTGAAGCTTTCTTT.

V is TRBV2 and J is TRBJ2-3, with TRBD2 matching 10 bases. This CDR3 region has 14 residues. The J segment lost 1 base and the V segment lost 10 bases, leaving 5 bases of the junction unmatched. Germline assignment: CDR1 SNHLY and CDR2 FYNNEI. The CDR3 reads CATAGLAGTDTQYF. The CDR3 region has the DNA TGTGCCACAGCTGGACTAGCGGGCACAGATACGCAGTATTTT.

The rearrangement uses TRBV28 and TRBJ2-3; no definite D call. Trimming removed 5 bases from V and 0 bases from J, with 6 bases in between. CDR1 is MDHEN, CDR2 SYDVKM, per germline. The CDR3 is 13 amino acids. CDR3 DNA: TGTGCCAGCAGTCCAACTAGCACAGATACGCAGTATTTT. This gives the protein CASSPTSTDTQYF.

The sample holds a few counts of this clone. The J gene is TRBJ1-5, the V gene TRBV4-1, with 8 bases lining up with TRBD1. The CDR3 length is 15 residues. V was pared by 2 bases and J by 4 bases, with 4 bases of the junction left unmatched. The germline CDR1 and CDR2 sequences are MGHRA and YSYEKL. For the CDR3, the DNA is TGCGCCAGCAGCCAACTGGGACAGGCAAATCAGCCCCAGCATTTT. Translating it yields CASSQLGQANQPQHF.

The chain joins TRBV10-1 to TRBJ1-4, with 8 bases fitting TRBD1. V shed 6 bases and J 6 bases; nucleotides not matched to a gene: 6. The germline CDR1 and CDR2 sequences are WNHNN and SYGVQD (reference sequence). The CDR3 is 14 residues long. The CDR3 sequence is CASSSGQDYEKLFF. CDR3 DNA: TGCGCCAGCAGCTCGGGACAGGACTATGAAAAACTGTTTTTT.

The chain employs TRBV12-5 and TRBJ1-5; D remains unclear. Germline assignment: CDR1 LGHNT and CDR2 FRNRAP. This CDR3 region has 14 residues. V was trimmed by 4 bases and J by 8 bases, leaving 15 bases between them. The CDR3 coding sequence is TGTGCTAGTGGTTCCCCTGGTATATCGGAGCCCCAGCATTTT. This sequence encodes CASGSPGISEPQHF.

The rearrangement uses TRBV2 and TRBJ2-2; D may be TRBD1 (6 bases). CDR1 and CDR2 (germline): SNHLY, FYNNEI. This CDR3 contains 15 residues. The ends were cut back, 4 bases at V and 4 bases at J, with 13 bases in the middle. CDR3 bases: TGTGCCAGCAGTGCAACCGGGACAAGCACCGGGGAGCTGTTTTTT. It translates to CASSATGTSTGELFF. Variable domain in full (rest from reference TRBV2 and TRBJ2-2): EPEVTQTPSHQVTQMGQEVILRCVPISNHLYFYWYRQILGQKVEFLVSFYNNEISEKSEIFDDQFSVERPDGSNFTLKIRSTKLEDSAMYFCASSATGTSTGELFFGEGSRLTVL.

This clone was detected only once. This chain joins TRBV3-1 (or the pseudogene TRBV3-2) and TRBJ1-2, with D tentatively TRBD1 (5 bases). The length of the CDR3 is 13 residues. Germline CDR1 reads LGHDT; CDR2 reads YNNKEL (reference sequence). V was trimmed by 1 base and J by 7 bases, leaving 10 bases between them. The CDR3 spells CASSQVVGAGYTF. In DNA, the CDR3 is TGTGCCAGCAGCCAAGTGGTAGGGGCTGGCTACACCTTC.

The chain combines TRBV28 with TRBJ1-2; TRBD1 might be the D (5 bases). Germline V gene lookup returns CDR1 MDHEN and CDR2 SYDVKM. The ends were cut back, 3 bases at V and 5 bases at J, with 10 bases in the middle. The CDR3 consists of 13 residues. This CDR3 reads CASSFRQWYGYTF. The CDR3 DNA follows: TGTGCCAGCAGTTTTAGACAGTGGTATGGCTACACCTTC.

The CDR3 here is CASSSYRGGGSPLHF. The DNA for the CDR3 is TGTGCCAGCAGTTCCTACAGGGGTGGCGGTTCACCCCTCCACTTT. The J gene is TRBJ1-6, the V gene TRBV6-2 or TRBV6-3; 7 positions agree with TRBD1. V trimming: 4 bases; J trimming: 9 bases; junction bases outside the gene matches: 9. There are 15 residues in the CDR3. The germline gives CDR1 MNHEY, CDR2 SVGEGT.